The 4 T cell receptor beta chains below were found in one sample sequenced in a study of cytomegalovirus exposure and HLA in healthy donors. Primers for the PCR totalled 60 Vbeta and 13 Jbeta. TCRdb keeps only in-frame clones here, not all; method: immunoSEQ multiplex PCR. This sample lists about 31,000 clones; its ten largest clones have 4.8%. Sequencing was done on a sample of PBMCs. These receptors were obtained from a female donor in good health and CMV-seronegative.

This chain links TRBV6-5 with TRBJ1-2; 9 bases align to TRBD1. Germline CDR1 and CDR2: MNHEY and SVGAGI. The CDR3 contains 15 residues. After removal of 4 bases from V and 5 bases from J, the junction contained 8 bases not matched to a gene. The CDR3 sequence is CASSLYRGRRYGYTF. CDR3 sequence (DNA): TGTGCCAGCAGTTTGTACAGGGGGCGCCGGTATGGCTACACCTTC.

J is TRBJ1-1 and V is TRBV7-2; the D gene is possibly TRBD1 (5 bases). Between the trimmed V and J ends, which lost 4 bases and 2 bases, there was a span of 8 bases. This CDR3 is 13 amino acids long. CDR1 and CDR2 from the germline V gene are SGHTA and FQGNSA. The CDR3 loop is CASSSTVNTEAFF. The CDR3 coding sequence is TGTGCCAGCAGCTCGACAGTAAACACTGAAGCTTTCTTT.

The CDR3 nucleotides read TGTGCCAGCAGCTTAGGACTCCGGGACAGGGGATCCTACGAGCAGTACTTC. Protein product: CASSLGLRDRGSYEQYF. The V and J genes are TRBV7-9 and TRBJ2-7; 10 nucleotides line up with TRBD1. The CDR3 has 17 residues. CDR1 SEHNR and CDR2 FQNEAQ come from the germline V gene (reference sequence). V was clipped by 1 base and J by 1 base; unmatched bases: 7.

The rearrangement joins TRBV6-6 to TRBJ2-7, with a possible D match to TRBD1 (7 bases). CDR3 length: 12 residues. In germline, CDR1 is MNHNY, CDR2 SVGAGI (reference sequence). Trimming left V 6 bases short and J 7 bases short, with 13 bases between. Written as DNA, the CDR3 is TGTGCCAGCAGGGAGACAGGGAGGGAGCAGTACTTC. This translates into CASRETGREQYF.